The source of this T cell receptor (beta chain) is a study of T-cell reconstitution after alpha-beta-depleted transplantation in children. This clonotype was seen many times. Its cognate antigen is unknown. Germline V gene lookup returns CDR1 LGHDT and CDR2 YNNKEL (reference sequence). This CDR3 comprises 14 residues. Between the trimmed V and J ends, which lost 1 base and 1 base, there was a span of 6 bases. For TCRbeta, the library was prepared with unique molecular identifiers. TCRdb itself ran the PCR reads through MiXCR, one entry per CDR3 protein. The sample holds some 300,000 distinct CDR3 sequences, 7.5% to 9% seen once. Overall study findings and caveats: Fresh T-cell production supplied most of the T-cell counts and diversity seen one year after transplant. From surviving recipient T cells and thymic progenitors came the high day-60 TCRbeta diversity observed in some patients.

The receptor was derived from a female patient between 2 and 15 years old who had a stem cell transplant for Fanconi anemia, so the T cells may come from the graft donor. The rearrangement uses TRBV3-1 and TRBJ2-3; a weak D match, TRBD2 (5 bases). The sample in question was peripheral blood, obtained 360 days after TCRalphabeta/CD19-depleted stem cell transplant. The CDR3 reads CASSQVGGTDTQYF. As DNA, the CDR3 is TGTGCCAGCAGCCAAGTCGGGGGCACAGATACGCAGTATTTT.